The 9 T cell receptor beta chains below all came from one sample that was sequenced in a study of T cell responses to AZD1222 COVID-19 vaccine. The protocol was immunoSEQ multiplex PCR, while the TCRdb copy is restricted to in-frame clones and leaves out a portion. The sample lists about 120,000 clones, around 89% occurring once. The input for sequencing was peripheral blood, taken on day 0 of AZD1222 vaccination. The origin of the receptors is an adult in good health.

CDR3 sequence (DNA): TGTGCCAGCACCTCGGGGGAGACAGATACGCAGTATTTT. Translating gives CASTSGETDTQYF. The chain couples TRBV2 to TRBJ2-3; D may be TRBD2 (6 bases). Trimming removed 7 bases from V and 3 bases from J, with 11 bases in between. Germline V gives CDR1 SNHLY, CDR2 FYNNEI. CDR3 size: 13 residues. The complete variable domain, with remaining parts taken from reference TRBV2 and TRBJ2-3, reads EPEVTQTPSHQVTQMGQEVILRCVPISNHLYFYWYRQILGQKVEFLVSFYNNEISEKSEIFDDQFSVERPDGSNFTLKIRSTKLEDSAMYFCASTSGETDTQYFGPGTRLTVL.

The V and J genes are TRBV12-3 or TRBV12-4 and TRBJ1-1; 7 nucleotides agree with TRBD1. CDR3 size: 13 residues. The V segment lost 5 bases and the J segment 4 bases; nucleotides outside the gene matches: 4. CDR3 loop: CASSDRVGTEAFF. The CDR3 DNA is TGTGCCAGCAGTGACAGGGTGGGCACTGAAGCTTTCTTT.

J is TRBJ1-2 and V is TRBV27; D unclear. CDR1 is MNHEY, CDR2 SMNVEV, per germline (reference sequence). The V end lost 2 bases, the J end lost 8 bases, and 18 bases lay between the germline ends. This CDR3 region has 15 residues. The CDR3 is CASSLRENMASGYTF. The CDR3 region has the DNA TGTGCCAGCAGTTTAAGGGAAAACATGGCCTCGGGCTACACCTTC.

The gene calls are TRBV9 and TRBJ1-2; D is perhaps TRBD1 (6 bases). Germline V gives CDR1 SGDLS, CDR2 YYNGEE. Trimming took off 1 base at V and 5 bases at J, with 12 bases between the two ends. This CDR3 spans 14 amino acids. The CDR3 region has the DNA TGTGCCAGCAGCGTACTGGGGGCATGGTATGGCTACACCTTC. Translated: CASSVLGAWYGYTF.

V gene TRBV7-9 combines with J gene TRBJ2-3; no clear D. Germline loops: CDR1 SEHNR, CDR2 FQNEAQ (reference sequence). V lost 4 bases, J lost 6 bases, and 11 bases lay in between. The CDR3 covers 13 residues. CDR3 bases: TGTGCCAGCAGCTCCCCCATAAGGGATACGCAGTATTTT. Translated: CASSSPIRDTQYF. Together with reference TRBV7-9 and TRBJ2-3, the CDR3 gives the full variable domain: DTGVSQNPRHKITKRGQNVTFRCDPISEHNRLYWYRQTLGQGPEFLTYFQNEAQLEKSRLLSDRFSAERPKGSFSTLEIQRTEQGDSAMYLCASSSPIRDTQYFGPGTRLTVL.

The chain is built from TRBV27 and TRBJ2-7; TRBD1 might be the D (5 bases). V was clipped by 2 bases and J by 0 bases, with 14 bases between them. CDR3 length equals 16 residues. CDR1 MNHEY and CDR2 SMNVEV come from the germline V gene (reference sequence). The CDR3 loop is CASSLRQGGRSYEQYF. In nucleotides, the CDR3 is TGTGCCAGCAGTTTAAGGCAGGGTGGACGCTCCTACGAGCAGTACTTC.

This chain connects TRBV19 to TRBJ1-5, with D uncertain. Trimming took 3 bases from V and 2 from J, leaving 8 bases between them. Germline CDR1 reads LNHDA; CDR2 reads SQIVND (reference sequence). The CDR3 runs 14 residues. CDR3 sequence reads: CASSIAKGNQPQHF. CDR3 DNA sequence: TGTGCCAGTAGTATCGCGAAGGGCAATCAGCCCCAGCATTTT.

This clone showed up just once. The genes are TRBV19 and TRBJ1-2, with TRBD1 matching 8 bases. V dropped 7 bases and J dropped 8; count of bases not matched to a gene: 6. Germline V gives CDR1 LNHDA, CDR2 SQIVND (reference sequence). The CDR3 length is 12 residues. CDR3 DNA sequence: TGTGCCAGTACCCGACAGGGGCAGGGCTACACCTTC. Translating gives CASTRQGQGYTF.

This clone has a handful of counts. The V call is TRBV19, the J call TRBJ1-2; 7 nucleotides match TRBD1. Trimming at V came to 7 bases and at J to 1 base, leaving 9 bases not matched to a gene. Germline loops: CDR1 LNHDA, CDR2 SQIVND (reference sequence). There are 15 residues in the CDR3. The CDR3 loop is CASTRGDRDNYGYTF. CDR3 bases: TGTGCCAGTACCAGGGGAGACAGGGATAACTATGGCTACACCTTC.